These 32 T cell receptor beta chains originate from one sample sequenced in a study of blood T cell repertoires in COVID-19 (dated by TCRdb to the early 2020s). Libraries came from the immunoSEQ multiplex PCR assay. What TCRdb holds here is the immuneACCESS table cut down to in-frame rearrangements. Part of the clones is not present; checked against another copy, under half of the missing clones reflect an unresolved V gene, and the others are unexplained. The sample includes roughly 150,000 clones, with around nine tenths observed a single time. The top ten hold over 2% of the sample. The sample was peripheral blood. Receptors were obtained from a man between 50 and 59 years old who had recovered from COVID-19.

V usage is TRBV5-1 and J usage is TRBJ2-7, with D possibly being TRBD2 (6 bases). There are 14 residues in the CDR3. V lost 5 bases to trimming and J lost 5 bases, with 17 bases between them. Germline values: CDR1 SGHRS, CDR2 YFSETQ. The CDR3 nucleotides are TGCGCCAGCAGTTCCCTTGGGACTGGGAACGAGCAGTACTTC. Its translation: CASSSLGTGNEQYF.

The CDR3 bases are TGTGCCAGCAGCTCGAAGACAGGGACTAACTATGGCTACACCTTC. This gives the protein CASSSKTGTNYGYTF. The genes are TRBV9 and TRBJ1-2, with 7 bases that match TRBD1. V dropped 4 bases and J dropped 0; count of bases not matched to a gene: 6. The CDR3 runs to 15 residues. Germline lookup yields CDR1 SGDLS and CDR2 YYNGEE.

The CDR3 reads CASSLLFRTSGGTSYNEQFF. The DNA of the CDR3 is TGCGCCAGCAGCCTACTTTTCCGGACTAGCGGGGGTACCTCCTACAATGAGCAGTTCTTC. The chain is built from TRBV5-1 and TRBJ2-1; 13 nucleotides agree with TRBD2. The trim removed 4 bases at V and 0 bases at J, leaving 13 bases unmatched. Germline V gene lookup returns CDR1 SGHRS and CDR2 YFSETQ. CDR3 length equals 20 residues.

The CDR3 region is CASSGEGTEAFF. Written as DNA, the CDR3 is TGTGCCAGCTCCGGGGAGGGCACTGAAGCTTTCTTT. The chain employs TRBV18 and TRBJ1-1; D is ambiguous. The CDR3 runs to 12 residues. Germline V gene lookup returns CDR1 KGHSH and CDR2 LQKENI. Trimming took off 6 bases at V and 4 bases at J, with 9 bases between the two ends.

The sample holds a few counts of this clone. V gene TRBV5-5 combines with J gene TRBJ2-6, with TRBD1 as a possible D gene (5 bases). Trimming removed 2 bases at V and 0 bases at J, with 12 bases between. Germline loops: CDR1 SGHKS, CDR2 YYEKEE (reference sequence). This CDR3 contains 17 residues. The CDR3 bases are TGTGCCAGCAGCTTCCAGGGCACCTCCTCTGGGGCCAACGTCCTGACTTTC. Protein product: CASSFQGTSSGANVLTF.

The V call is TRBV6-5, the J call TRBJ2-5, with D possibly TRBD1 on 5 matching bases. The CDR3 covers 15 residues. V shed 5 bases and J shed 2 bases, with 15 bases lying between them. In germline, CDR1 is MNHEY, CDR2 SVGAGI. The CDR3 DNA sequence: TGTGCCAGCAGTCCTGCTCCGGACAATCAAGAGACCCAGTACTTC. Protein: CASSPAPDNQETQYF.

This chain connects TRBV24-1 to TRBJ2-4, with D perhaps matching TRBD1 (5 bases). The CDR3 is 22 amino acids. V lost 0 bases and J lost 0, with 26 bases in between. Germline values: CDR1 KGHDR, CDR2 SFDVKD. CDR3 region: CATSDLFKAPDRELLAKNIQYF. The CDR3 DNA follows: TGTGCCACCAGTGATTTGTTTAAGGCTCCCGACAGAGAGTTATTAGCCAAAAACATTCAGTACTTC.

The J gene is TRBJ1-4, the V gene TRBV28; D is ambiguous. Germline CDR1 and CDR2: MDHEN and SYDVKM. This CDR3 comprises 14 residues. The V and J ends lost 1 base and 13 bases respectively, with 16 bases between them. The CDR3 sequence: CASSLSGVGLLLFF. For the CDR3, the DNA is TGTGCCAGCAGTTTATCAGGTGTTGGCCTCTTACTGTTTTTT.

The chain couples TRBV28 to TRBJ1-5, with D possibly TRBD1 on 5 matching bases. This CDR3 region has 15 residues. CDR1 and CDR2 (germline): MDHEN, SYDVKM. Between the trimmed V and J ends, which lost 4 bases and 0 bases, there was a span of 10 bases. DNA of the CDR3: TGTGCCAGCAGTTCTTTCGGGGGTAGCAATCAGCCCCAGCATTTT. Translated: CASSSFGGSNQPQHF.

The gene calls are TRBV19 and TRBJ2-2; 11 bases match TRBD1. The V and J ends lost 5 bases and 2 bases, in that order; junction bases with no gene match: 4. CDR1 is LNHDA and CDR2 is SQIVND in the germline V gene (reference sequence). The CDR3 has 16 amino acids. CDR3 bases: TGTGCCAGTAGTCCTAGGACAGGGGGCAACACCGGGGAGCTGTTTTTT. This sequence encodes CASSPRTGGNTGELFF.

This clone was counted a single time. This chain uses TRBV7-7 with TRBJ2-1; TRBD1 matches 11 bases. V shed 3 bases, J shed 7 bases, and the junction held 5 bases outside the gene matches. Germline lookup yields CDR1 SSHAT and CDR2 FNYEAQ (reference sequence). This CDR3 region has 15 residues. CDR3: CASSFVGTGGNEQFF. CDR3 nucleotides: TGTGCCAGCAGCTTCGTTGGGACAGGGGGGAATGAGCAGTTCTTC.

This clone was counted between two and nine times. The rearrangement links TRBV14 to TRBJ2-1; no reliable D call. V was pared by 3 bases and J by 6 bases, with 12 bases between. The CDR3 runs 14 residues. Germline V gene lookup returns CDR1 SGHDN and CDR2 FVKESK. As DNA, the CDR3 is TGTGCCAGCAGCCAGCTACCCGCAGGCAATGAGCAGTTCTTC. Translating gives CASSQLPAGNEQFF.

The gene calls are TRBV18 and TRBJ2-7; 9 bases map to TRBD1. The germline V gene encodes CDR1 KGHSH and CDR2 LQKENI. The junction had 6 bases not matched to a gene; V was cut back by 3 bases and J by 3 bases. The CDR3 consists of 15 residues. The CDR3 nucleotides are TGTGCCAGCTCACCCTTTGGGGGACAGGGCTACGAGCAGTACTTC. It encodes CASSPFGGQGYEQYF.

The chain links TRBV5-6 to TRBJ1-2, with 10 bases identical to TRBD1. In germline, CDR1 is SGHDT, CDR2 YYEEEE. With V trimmed by 0 bases and J by 1 base, 6 bases remained unmatched. This CDR3 has 17 residues. CDR3 DNA: TGTGCCAGCAGCTTGGGTGACAGGGGGCAGATTAACTATGGCTACACCTTC. Its translation is CASSLGDRGQINYGYTF.

This chain links TRBV6-5 with TRBJ1-1; a weak D match, TRBD1 (5 bases). The V end lost 7 bases, the J end lost 1 base, and 16 bases lay between the germline ends. The CDR3 contains 15 residues. Germline CDR1 and CDR2: MNHEY and SVGAGI. The CDR3 DNA sequence: TGTGCCAGCACGGCCGGAGGGGCGAAGAACACTGAAGCTTTCTTT. The encoded protein is CASTAGGAKNTEAFF.

The chain has TRBV28 and TRBJ2-7; D perhaps matches TRBD2 (6 bases). The CDR3 has 14 amino acids. Germline V CDR1 and CDR2: MDHEN, SYDVKM. Trimming stripped 6 bases from V and 2 bases from J, with 14 bases between. The CDR3 nucleotides are TGTGCCAGCAGACCCACGGGACTCACCTACGAGCAGTACTTC. It codes for CASRPTGLTYEQYF. Full variable domain (rest looked up from reference TRBV28 and TRBJ2-7): DVKVTQSSRYLVKRTGEKVFLECVQDMDHENMFWYRQDPGLGLRLIYFSYDVKMKEKGDIPEGYSVSREKKERFSLILESASTNQTSMYLCASRPTGLTYEQYFGPGTRLTVT.

This chain connects TRBV2 to TRBJ2-1; TRBD1 agrees at 11 bases. Germline V gene data show CDR1 as SNHLY and CDR2 as FYNNEI. V shed 9 bases, J shed 4 bases, and the junction held 5 bases outside the gene matches. CDR3 size: 14 residues. The CDR3 DNA sequence: TGTGCCAGTTGGGACAGGGGGTTGTACAATGAGCAGTTCTTC. Its translation: CASWDRGLYNEQFF.

The chain links TRBV5-1 to TRBJ2-3, with D tentatively TRBD1 (5 bases). Deletions cut 0 bases from V and 6 bases from J, with 14 bases between. This CDR3 comprises 15 residues. Per germline, CDR1 SGHRS and CDR2 YFSETQ. CDR3 protein: CASSLDPRQTDTQYF. The CDR3 bases are TGCGCCAGCAGCTTGGATCCCCGACAGACCGATACGCAGTATTTT.

V gene TRBV9 combines with J gene TRBJ2-1; TRBD2 agrees at 10 bases. The CDR3 has 16 amino acids. V gave up 3 bases and J gave up 2 bases; unmatched junction bases: 5. CDR1 is SGDLS and CDR2 is YYNGEE in the germline V gene. CDR3 sequence reads: CASSERTSGTYNEQFF. The CDR3 nucleotides are TGTGCCAGCAGCGAGCGGACTAGCGGTACCTACAATGAGCAGTTCTTC. Combining the CDR3 with reference TRBV9 and TRBJ2-1 gives the whole variable domain DSGVTQTPKHLITATGQRVTLRCSPRSGDLSVYWYQQSLDQGLQFLIQYYNGEERAKGNILERFSAQQFPDLHSELNLSSLELGDSALYFCASSERTSGTYNEQFFGPGTRLTVL.

This clone has a single count. V and J are TRBV28 and TRBJ1-3; the D gene is possibly TRBD1 (5 bases). CDR3 length: 16 residues. The V gene lost 4 bases and the J gene lost 0 bases, with 13 bases spanning the gap. Germline CDR1 and CDR2: MDHEN and SYDVKM. This CDR3 reads CASSSRGTYSGNTIYF. The CDR3, as DNA: TGTGCCAGCAGTTCACGGGGGACTTACTCTGGAAACACCATATATTTT.

The genes are TRBV6-5 and TRBJ2-1; D is perhaps TRBD2 (7 bases). The CDR3 totals 16 residues. The germline V and J ends were trimmed by 4 bases and 3 bases, with 16 bases remaining between them. The germline gives CDR1 MNHEY, CDR2 SVGAGI. DNA of the CDR3: TGTGCCAGCAGTTTCGAGGGGGGGGTCCGCTACAATGAGCAGTTCTTC. Translation gives CASSFEGGVRYNEQFF.

The chain employs TRBV7-9 and TRBJ2-1, with 10 nucleotides matching TRBD2. The germline V gene has CDR1 SEHNR and CDR2 FQNEAQ (reference sequence). CDR3 length: 15 amino acids. The J segment lost 5 bases and the V segment lost 6 bases, leaving 7 bases of the junction unmatched. DNA of the CDR3: TGTGCCAGCAGTTTCGGGACTAGCGAGGACAATGAGCAGTTCTTC. Protein sequence: CASSFGTSEDNEQFF.

The V and J genes are TRBV4-1 and TRBJ2-1, with 10 bases identical to TRBD2. Per germline, CDR1 MGHRA and CDR2 YSYEKL. J lost 4 bases, V lost 1 base, and 10 bases had no gene match. The CDR3 spans 18 residues. The CDR3 loop reads CASSQGLAGVGMYNEQFF. CDR3 DNA sequence: TGCGCCAGCAGCCAAGGGCTAGCGGGAGTTGGGATGTACAATGAGCAGTTCTTC.

The chain is built from TRBV6-5 and TRBJ2-5; 7 bases fit TRBD2. V was pared by 6 bases and J by 3 bases, with 1 base of the junction left unmatched. CDR1 and CDR2 from the germline V gene are MNHEY and SVGAGI. This CDR3 comprises 12 residues. CDR3 in DNA: TGTGCCAGCAGGGCGGGGGAAGAGACCCAGTACTTC. It encodes CASRAGEETQYF.

The chain recombines TRBV19 with TRBJ2-5, with D maybe TRBD1 (5 bases). The V gene lost 4 bases and the J gene lost 2 bases, with 8 bases spanning the gap. CDR1 LNHDA and CDR2 SQIVND come from the germline V gene (reference sequence). This CDR3 contains 13 residues. The CDR3 here is CASSTGKQETQYF. CDR3 coding DNA: TGTGCCAGTAGTACAGGGAAACAAGAGACCCAGTACTTC.

The V and J genes are TRBV3-1 (or the pseudogene TRBV3-2) and TRBJ2-3; a possible D gene is TRBD2 (5 bases). Germline V gene data show CDR1 as LGHDT and CDR2 as YNNKEL (reference sequence). V shed 0 bases and J shed 6 bases, with 13 bases lying between them. This CDR3 is 15 amino acids long. CDR3 bases: TGTGCCAGCAGCCAAGAAGACTATACTTCGGATACGCAGTATTTT. The encoded protein is CASSQEDYTSDTQYF.

The chain has TRBV5-4 and TRBJ1-1, with D maybe TRBD1 (5 bases). Germline V lookup: CDR1 SGHNT, CDR2 YYREEE (reference sequence). The V end lost 2 bases, the J end lost 2 bases, and 7 bases lay between the germline ends. CDR3 size: 13 residues. The DNA of the CDR3 is TGTGCCAGCAGCTTTGACAGAAACACTGAAGCTTTCTTT. Amino acid sequence: CASSFDRNTEAFF.

This clone was recorded only once. The chain links TRBV9 to TRBJ2-5; 11 positions agree with TRBD2. In germline, CDR1 is SGDLS, CDR2 YYNGEE. Germline trimming cut 4 bases from V and 2 bases from J; bases unmatched to any gene: 7. The CDR3 loop spans 16 amino acids. CDR3 sequence reads: CASSPRASGGQETQYF. Written as DNA, the CDR3 is TGTGCCAGCAGCCCCAGGGCTAGCGGGGGGCAAGAGACCCAGTACTTC.

The chain has TRBV19 and TRBJ1-5; possibly TRBD1 for D (6 bases). Germline V lookup: CDR1 LNHDA, CDR2 SQIVND (reference sequence). V was clipped by 3 bases and J by 5 bases, with 11 bases between them. This CDR3 spans 14 amino acids. The CDR3 DNA reads TGTGCCAGTAGTATCCGGGACACATATCAGCCCCAGCATTTT. Translation gives CASSIRDTYQPQHF.

The chain recombines TRBV19 with TRBJ2-3, with TRBD1 matching 9 bases. The J segment lost 1 base and the V segment lost 4 bases, leaving 3 bases of the junction unmatched. The CDR3 covers 15 residues. Germline V lookup: CDR1 LNHDA, CDR2 SQIVND (reference sequence). CDR3 in amino acids: CASSRTGAGTDTQYF. The CDR3 DNA reads as TGTGCCAGTAGTAGGACAGGGGCCGGCACAGATACGCAGTATTTT. Full variable domain (remainder filled in from reference TRBV19 and TRBJ2-3): DGGITQSPKYLFRKEGQNVTLSCEQNLNHDAMYWYRQDPGQGLRLIYYSQIVNDFQKGDIAEGYSVSREKKESFPLTVTSAQKNPTAFYLCASSRTGAGTDTQYFGPGTRLTVL.

This chain links TRBV9 with TRBJ2-2, with unresolved D. Germline V gene lookup returns CDR1 SGDLS and CDR2 YYNGEE. V was trimmed by 0 bases and J by 0 bases, leaving 6 bases between them. The CDR3 consists of 15 residues. The CDR3 bases are TGTGCCAGCAGCGTAGGAGAGGCGAACACCGGGGAGCTGTTTTTT. Its protein product is CASSVGEANTGELFF.

The CDR3 nucleotides read TGTGCCAGCAGTTACTCCGGGGATTACGAGCAGTACTTC. It is translated as CASSYSGDYEQYF. V gene TRBV6-5 combines with J gene TRBJ2-7; tentatively, D is TRBD2 (5 bases). CDR1 MNHEY and CDR2 SVGAGI come from the germline V gene. The CDR3 runs 13 residues. V was pared by 0 bases and J by 4 bases, with 7 bases between.